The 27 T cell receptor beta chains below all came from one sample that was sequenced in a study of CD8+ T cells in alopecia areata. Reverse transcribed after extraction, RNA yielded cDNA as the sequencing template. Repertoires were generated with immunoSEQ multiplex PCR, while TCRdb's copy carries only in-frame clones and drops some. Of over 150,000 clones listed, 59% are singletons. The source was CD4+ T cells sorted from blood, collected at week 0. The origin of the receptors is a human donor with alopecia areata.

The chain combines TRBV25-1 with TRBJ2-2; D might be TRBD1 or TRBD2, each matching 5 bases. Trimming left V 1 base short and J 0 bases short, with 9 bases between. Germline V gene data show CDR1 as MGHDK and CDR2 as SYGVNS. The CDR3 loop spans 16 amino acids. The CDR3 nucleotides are TGTGCCAGCAGTGAATTTAGGGGACCGAACACCGGGGAGCTGTTTTTT. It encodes CASSEFRGPNTGELFF.

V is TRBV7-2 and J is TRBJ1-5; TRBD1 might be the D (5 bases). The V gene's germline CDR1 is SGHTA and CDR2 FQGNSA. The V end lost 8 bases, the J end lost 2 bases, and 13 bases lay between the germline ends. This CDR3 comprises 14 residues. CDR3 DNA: TGTGCCAGCGCATCGCAGGGCGGCAATCAGCCCCAGCATTTT. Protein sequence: CASASQGGNQPQHF.

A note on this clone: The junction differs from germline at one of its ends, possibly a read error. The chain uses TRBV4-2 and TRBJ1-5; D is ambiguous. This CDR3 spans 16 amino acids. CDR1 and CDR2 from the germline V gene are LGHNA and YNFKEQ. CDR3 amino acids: CASSEEPGYSNQPQHF. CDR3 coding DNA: TGTGCCAGCAGCGAAGAACCAGGTTATAGCAATCAGCCCCAGCATTTT.

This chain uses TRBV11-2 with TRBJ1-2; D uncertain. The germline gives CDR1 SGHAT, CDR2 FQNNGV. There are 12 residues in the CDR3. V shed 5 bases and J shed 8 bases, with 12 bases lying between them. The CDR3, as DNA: TGTGCCAGCAGCACCCTCCTAAGAGGCTACACCTTC. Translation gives CASSTLLRGYTF.

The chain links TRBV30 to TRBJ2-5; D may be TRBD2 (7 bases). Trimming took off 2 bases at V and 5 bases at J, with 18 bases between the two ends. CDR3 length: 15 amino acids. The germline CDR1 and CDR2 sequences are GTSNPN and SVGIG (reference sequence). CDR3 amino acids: CAWSMGGGVRETQYF. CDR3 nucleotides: TGTGCCTGGAGTATGGGCGGGGGCGTTCGGGAGACCCAGTACTTC.

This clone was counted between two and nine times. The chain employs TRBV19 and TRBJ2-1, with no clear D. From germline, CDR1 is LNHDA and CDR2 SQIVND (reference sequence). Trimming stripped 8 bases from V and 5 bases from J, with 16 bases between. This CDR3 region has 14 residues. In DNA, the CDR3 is TGTGCCAGTGCTCTGGGCCCTCTTCACAATGAGCAGTTCTTC. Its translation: CASALGPLHNEQFF. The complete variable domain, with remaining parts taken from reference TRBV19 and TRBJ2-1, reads DGGITQSPKYLFRKEGQNVTLSCEQNLNHDAMYWYRQDPGQGLRLIYYSQIVNDFQKGDIAEGYSVSREKKESFPLTVTSAQKNPTAFYLCASALGPLHNEQFFGPGTRLTVL.

CDR3 nucleotide sequence: TGCAGCGTTGAGGGTCAGACTAACTACGAGCAGTACTTC. Translation gives CSVEGQTNYEQYF. The chain has TRBV29-1 and TRBJ2-7; perhaps TRBD2 as D (5 bases). Germline CDR1 SQVTM, CDR2 ANQGSEA. The CDR3 is 13 amino acids. V gave up 3 bases and J gave up 3 bases, with 12 bases separating them.

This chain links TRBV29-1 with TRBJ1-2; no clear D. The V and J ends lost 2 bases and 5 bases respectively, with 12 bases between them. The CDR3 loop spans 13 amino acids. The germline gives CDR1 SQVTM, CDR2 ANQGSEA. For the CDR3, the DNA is TGCAGCGTTGAATCGCAGCGAATTTATGGCTACACCTTC. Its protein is CSVESQRIYGYTF. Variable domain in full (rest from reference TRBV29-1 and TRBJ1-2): SAVISQKPSRDICQRGTSLTIQCQVDSQVTMMFWYRQQPGQSLTLIATANQGSEATYESGFVIDKFPISRPNLTFSTLTVSNMSPEDSSIYLCSVESQRIYGYTFGSGTRLTVV.

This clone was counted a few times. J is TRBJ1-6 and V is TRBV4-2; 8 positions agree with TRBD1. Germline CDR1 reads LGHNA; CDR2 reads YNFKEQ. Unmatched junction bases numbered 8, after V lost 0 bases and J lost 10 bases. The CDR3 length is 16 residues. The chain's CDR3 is CASSQDGQGGWSPLHF. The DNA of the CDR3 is TGTGCCAGCAGCCAAGACGGACAGGGCGGTTGGTCACCCCTCCACTTT.

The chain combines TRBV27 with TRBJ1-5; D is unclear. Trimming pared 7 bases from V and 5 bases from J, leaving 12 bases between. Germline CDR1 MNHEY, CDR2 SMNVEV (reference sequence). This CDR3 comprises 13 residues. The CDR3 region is CASNEGPYQPQHF. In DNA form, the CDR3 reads TGTGCCAGCAACGAAGGACCCTATCAGCCCCAGCATTTT.

The CDR3 loop is CASSFSGLQETQYF. In nucleotides, the CDR3 is TGCGCCAGCAGCTTCTCAGGGCTGCAAGAGACCCAGTACTTC. This chain links TRBV5-1 with TRBJ2-5; D might be TRBD1 (5 bases). There are 14 residues in the CDR3. V was clipped by 2 bases and J by 2 bases, with 10 bases between them. The germline CDR1 and CDR2 sequences are SGHRS and YFSETQ. The complete variable domain, with remaining parts taken from reference TRBV5-1 and TRBJ2-5, reads KAGVTQTPRYLIKTRGQQVTLSCSPISGHRSVSWYQQTPGQGLQFLFEYFSETQRNKGNFPGRFSGRQFSNSRSEMNVSTLELGDSALYLCASSFSGLQETQYFGPGTRLLVL.

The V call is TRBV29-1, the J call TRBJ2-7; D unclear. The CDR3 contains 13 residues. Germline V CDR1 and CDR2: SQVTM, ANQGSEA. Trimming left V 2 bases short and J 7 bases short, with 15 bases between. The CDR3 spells CSVEILPFEEQYF. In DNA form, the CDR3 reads TGCAGCGTTGAAATTTTGCCCTTTGAGGAGCAGTACTTC.

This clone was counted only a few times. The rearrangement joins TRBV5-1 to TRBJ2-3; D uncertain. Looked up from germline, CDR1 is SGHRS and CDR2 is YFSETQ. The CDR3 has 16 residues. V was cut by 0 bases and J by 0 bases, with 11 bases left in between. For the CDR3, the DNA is TGCGCCAGCAGCTTGGGTGGGCCGAGGAGCACAGATACGCAGTATTTT. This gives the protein CASSLGGPRSTDTQYF.

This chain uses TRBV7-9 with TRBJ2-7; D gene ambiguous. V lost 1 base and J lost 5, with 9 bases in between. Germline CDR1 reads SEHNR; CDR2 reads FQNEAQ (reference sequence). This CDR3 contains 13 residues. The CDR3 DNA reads TGTGCCAGCAGCTTAGATTTCGTGGACGAGCAGTACTTC. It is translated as CASSLDFVDEQYF.

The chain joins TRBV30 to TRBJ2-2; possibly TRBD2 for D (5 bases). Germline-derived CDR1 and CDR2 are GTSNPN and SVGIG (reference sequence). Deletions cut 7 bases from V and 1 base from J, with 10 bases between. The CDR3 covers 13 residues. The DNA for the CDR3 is TGTGCCTCGATGGGGAGGAACACCGGGGAGCTGTTTTTT. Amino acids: CASMGRNTGELFF.

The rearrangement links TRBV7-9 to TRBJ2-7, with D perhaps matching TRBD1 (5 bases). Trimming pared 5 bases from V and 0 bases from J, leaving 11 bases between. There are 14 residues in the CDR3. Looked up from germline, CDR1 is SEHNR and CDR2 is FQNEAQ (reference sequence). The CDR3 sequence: CASSPETVSYEQYF. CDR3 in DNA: TGTGCCAGCAGCCCAGAGACAGTCTCCTACGAGCAGTACTTC.

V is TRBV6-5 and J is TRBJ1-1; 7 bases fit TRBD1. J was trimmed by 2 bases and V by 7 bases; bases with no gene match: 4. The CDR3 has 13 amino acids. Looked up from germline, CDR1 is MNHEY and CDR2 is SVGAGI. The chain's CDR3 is CASTRTGNTEAFF. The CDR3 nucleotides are TGTGCCAGCACCCGGACAGGCAACACTGAAGCTTTCTTT.

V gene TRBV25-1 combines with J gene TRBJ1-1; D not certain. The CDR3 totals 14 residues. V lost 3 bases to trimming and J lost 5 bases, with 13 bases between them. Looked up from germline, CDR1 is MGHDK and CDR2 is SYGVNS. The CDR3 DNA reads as TGTGCCAGCAGTGACAGGTGGTTCGGAACTGAAGCTTTCTTT. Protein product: CASSDRWFGTEAFF.

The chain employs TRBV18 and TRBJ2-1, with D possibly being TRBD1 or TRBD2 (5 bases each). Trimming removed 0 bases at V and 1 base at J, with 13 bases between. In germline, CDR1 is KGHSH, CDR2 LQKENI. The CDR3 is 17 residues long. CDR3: CASSPPFTGLSYNEQFF. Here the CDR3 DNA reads TGTGCCAGCTCACCACCTTTTACGGGGCTATCCTACAATGAGCAGTTCTTC.

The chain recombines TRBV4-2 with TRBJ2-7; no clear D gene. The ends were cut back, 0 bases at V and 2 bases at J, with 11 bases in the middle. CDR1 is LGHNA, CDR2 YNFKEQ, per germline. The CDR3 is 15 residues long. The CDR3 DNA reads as TGTGCCAGCAGCCAAGATGCTTTTGGAACCTACGAGCAGTACTTC. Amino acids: CASSQDAFGTYEQYF.

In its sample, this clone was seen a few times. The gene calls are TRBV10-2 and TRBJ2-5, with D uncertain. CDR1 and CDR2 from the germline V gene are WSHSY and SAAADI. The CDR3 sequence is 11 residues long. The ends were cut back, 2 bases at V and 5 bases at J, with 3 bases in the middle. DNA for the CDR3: TGCGCCAGCAGTGAGAGTGAGACCCAGTACTTC. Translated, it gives CASSESETQYF.

This CDR3 is CASSAGGADTQYF. In nucleotides, the CDR3 is TGTGCCAGCAGCGCCGGTGGGGCAGATACGCAGTATTTT. The rearrangement links TRBV7-9 to TRBJ2-3; D unresolved. Germline V gene data show CDR1 as SEHNR and CDR2 as FQNEAQ (reference sequence). V was pared by 5 bases and J by 4 bases, with 10 bases between. The CDR3 totals 13 residues. Looking up the rest from reference TRBV7-9 and TRBJ2-3 gives the full variable domain: DTGVSQNPRHKITKRGQNVTFRCDPISEHNRLYWYRQTLGQGPEFLTYFQNEAQLEKSRLLSDRFSAERPKGSFSTLEIQRTEQGDSAMYLCASSAGGADTQYFGPGTRLTVL.

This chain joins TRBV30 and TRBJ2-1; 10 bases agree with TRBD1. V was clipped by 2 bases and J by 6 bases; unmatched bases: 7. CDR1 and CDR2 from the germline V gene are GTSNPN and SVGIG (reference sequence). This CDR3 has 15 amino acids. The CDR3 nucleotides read TGTGCCTGGAGTCTTCGGGGGACAGGGGTCAATGAGCAGTTCTTC. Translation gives CAWSLRGTGVNEQFF.

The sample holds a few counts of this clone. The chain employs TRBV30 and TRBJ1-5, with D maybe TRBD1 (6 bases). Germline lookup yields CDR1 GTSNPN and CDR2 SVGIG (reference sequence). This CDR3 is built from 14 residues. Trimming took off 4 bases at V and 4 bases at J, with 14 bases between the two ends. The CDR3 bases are TGTGCCTGGACCACATCGAGGGGGAATCAGCCCCAGCATTTT. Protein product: CAWTTSRGNQPQHF.

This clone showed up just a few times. The CDR3 protein is CASSYKGNGYTF. DNA for the CDR3: TGTGCCAGCAGTTACAAGGGAAATGGCTACACCTTC. The chain combines TRBV6-5 with TRBJ1-2, with no clear D. CDR3 size: 12 residues. Trimming took 2 bases from V and 6 from J, leaving 7 bases between them. Germline V gives CDR1 MNHEY, CDR2 SVGAGI.

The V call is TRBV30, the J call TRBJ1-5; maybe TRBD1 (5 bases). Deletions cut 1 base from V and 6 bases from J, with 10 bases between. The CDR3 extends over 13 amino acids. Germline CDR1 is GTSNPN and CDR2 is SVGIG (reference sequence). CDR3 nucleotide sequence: TGTGCCTGGAGTGCCCAGCAGGGTCAGCCCCAGCATTTT. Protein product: CAWSAQQGQPQHF.

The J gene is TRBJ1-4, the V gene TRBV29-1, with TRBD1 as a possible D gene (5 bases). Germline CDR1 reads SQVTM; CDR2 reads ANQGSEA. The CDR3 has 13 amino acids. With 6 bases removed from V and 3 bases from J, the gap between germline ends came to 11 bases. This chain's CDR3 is CSVAGNPNEKLFF. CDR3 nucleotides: TGCAGCGTAGCAGGGAATCCTAATGAAAAACTGTTTTTT.